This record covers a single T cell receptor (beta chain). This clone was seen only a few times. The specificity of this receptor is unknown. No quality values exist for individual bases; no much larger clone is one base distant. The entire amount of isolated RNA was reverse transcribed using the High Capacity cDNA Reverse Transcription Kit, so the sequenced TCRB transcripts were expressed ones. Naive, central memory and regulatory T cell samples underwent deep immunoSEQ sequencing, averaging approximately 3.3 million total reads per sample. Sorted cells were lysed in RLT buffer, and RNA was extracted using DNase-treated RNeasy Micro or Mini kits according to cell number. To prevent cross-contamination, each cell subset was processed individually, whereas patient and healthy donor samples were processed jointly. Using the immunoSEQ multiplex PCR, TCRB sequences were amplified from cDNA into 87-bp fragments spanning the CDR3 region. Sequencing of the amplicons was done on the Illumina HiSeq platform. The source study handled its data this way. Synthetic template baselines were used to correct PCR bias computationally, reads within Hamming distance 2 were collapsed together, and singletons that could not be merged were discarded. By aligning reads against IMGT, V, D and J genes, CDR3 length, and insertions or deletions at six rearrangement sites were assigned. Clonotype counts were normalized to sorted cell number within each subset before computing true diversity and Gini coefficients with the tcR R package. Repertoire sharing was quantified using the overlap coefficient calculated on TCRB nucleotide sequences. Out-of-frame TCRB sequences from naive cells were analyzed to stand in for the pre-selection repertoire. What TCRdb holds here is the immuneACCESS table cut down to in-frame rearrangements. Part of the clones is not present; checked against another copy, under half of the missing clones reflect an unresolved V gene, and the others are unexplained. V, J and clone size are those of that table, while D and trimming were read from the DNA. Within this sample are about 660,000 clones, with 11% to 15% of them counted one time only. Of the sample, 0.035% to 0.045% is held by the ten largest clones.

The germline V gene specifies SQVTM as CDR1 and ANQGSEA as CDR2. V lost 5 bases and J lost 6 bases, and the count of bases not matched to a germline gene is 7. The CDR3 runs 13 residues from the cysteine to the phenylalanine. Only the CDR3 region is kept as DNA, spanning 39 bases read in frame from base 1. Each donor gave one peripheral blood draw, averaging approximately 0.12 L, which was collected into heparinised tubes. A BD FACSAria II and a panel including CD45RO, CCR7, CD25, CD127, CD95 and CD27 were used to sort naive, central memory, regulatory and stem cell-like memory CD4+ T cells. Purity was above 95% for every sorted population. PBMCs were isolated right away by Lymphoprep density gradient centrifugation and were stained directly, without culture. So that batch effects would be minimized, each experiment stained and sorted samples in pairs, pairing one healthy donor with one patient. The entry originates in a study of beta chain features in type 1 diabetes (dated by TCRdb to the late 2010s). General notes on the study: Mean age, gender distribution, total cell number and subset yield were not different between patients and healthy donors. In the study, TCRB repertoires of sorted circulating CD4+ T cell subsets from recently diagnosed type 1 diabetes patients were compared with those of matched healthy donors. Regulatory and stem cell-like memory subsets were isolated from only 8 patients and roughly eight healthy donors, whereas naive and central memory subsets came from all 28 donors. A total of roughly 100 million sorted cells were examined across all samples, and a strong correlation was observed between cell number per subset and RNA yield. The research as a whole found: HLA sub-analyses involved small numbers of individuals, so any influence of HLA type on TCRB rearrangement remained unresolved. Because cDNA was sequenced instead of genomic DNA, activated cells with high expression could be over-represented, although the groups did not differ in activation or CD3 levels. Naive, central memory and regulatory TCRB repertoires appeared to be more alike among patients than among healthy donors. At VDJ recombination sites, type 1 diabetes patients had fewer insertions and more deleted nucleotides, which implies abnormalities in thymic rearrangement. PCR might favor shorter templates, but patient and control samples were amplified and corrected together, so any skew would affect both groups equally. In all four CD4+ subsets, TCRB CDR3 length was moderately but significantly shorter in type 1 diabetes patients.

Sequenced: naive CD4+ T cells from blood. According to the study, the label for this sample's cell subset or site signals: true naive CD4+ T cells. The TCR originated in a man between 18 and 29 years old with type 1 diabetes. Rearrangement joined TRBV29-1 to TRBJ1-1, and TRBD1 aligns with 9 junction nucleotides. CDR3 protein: CSVQRDRAAEAFF. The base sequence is TGCAGCGTTCAGAGGGACAGGGCGGCTGAAGCTTTCTTT.